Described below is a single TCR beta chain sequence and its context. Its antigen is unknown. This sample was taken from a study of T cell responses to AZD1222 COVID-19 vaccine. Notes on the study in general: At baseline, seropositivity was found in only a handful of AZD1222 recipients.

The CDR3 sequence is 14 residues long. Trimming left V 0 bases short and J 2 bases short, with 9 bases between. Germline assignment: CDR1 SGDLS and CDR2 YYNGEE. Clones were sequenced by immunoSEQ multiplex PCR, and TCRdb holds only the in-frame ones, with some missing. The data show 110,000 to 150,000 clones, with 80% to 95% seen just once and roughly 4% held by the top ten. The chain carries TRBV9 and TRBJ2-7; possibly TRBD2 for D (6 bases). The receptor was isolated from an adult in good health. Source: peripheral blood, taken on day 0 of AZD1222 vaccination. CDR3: CASSVAGGTYEQYF. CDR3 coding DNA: TGTGCCAGCAGCGTAGCGGGCGGGACCTACGAGCAGTACTTC.